Below, one TCR beta chain is given with its context. Its cognate antigen is unknown. The sample belongs to a study of T cell responses to AZD1222 COVID-19 vaccine. Study-wide findings and caveats: Recipients of AZD1222 seropositive at baseline numbered only five or six.

TCRdb's table, derived via immunoSEQ multiplex PCR, lists solely in-frame clones and lacks some. The table records fewer than 90,000 clones, 70% to 90% of them present only once. Trimming cost V 5 bases and J 4 bases, with 17 bases left between them. Germline loops: CDR1 SGHDN, CDR2 FVKESK. The CDR3 is 16 residues long. The V gene is TRBV14, the J gene TRBJ2-2; no clear D gene. The TCR was taken from an adult in good health. Specimen: peripheral blood, collected on day 0 of AZD1222 vaccination. This chain's CDR3 is CASSFYRVPLTGELFF. The CDR3 DNA is TGTGCCAGCAGCTTTTACAGAGTACCCCTCACCGGGGAGCTGTTTTTT.